This record concerns one T cell receptor (beta chain) sequence. This specimen belongs to a study of Ad26.COV2.S vaccination and SARS-CoV-2 variants. The treatment: 15 to 20 received Ad26.COV2.S at low or high dose, single or two shots; about five received placebo; per-sample allocation not given. Day 63 following the first vaccine or placebo injection was when the samples were taken. TCRdb's table, derived via immunoSEQ multiplex PCR, lists solely in-frame clones and lacks some. The sample lists around 300,000 clones, around nine tenths occurring once. V lost 5 bases to trimming and J lost 4 bases; unmatched junction nucleotides: 6. The CDR3 is 15 residues long. Germline-derived CDR1 and CDR2 are MDHEN and SYDVKM.

Source: peripheral blood, taken in a trial of Ad26.COV2.S vaccine versus placebo. The chain carries TRBV28 and TRBJ2-7, with 12 bases that match TRBD2. The TCR comes from a person aged 18-60 years who received the Ad26.COV2.S COVID-19 vaccine or a placebo. CDR3 protein: CASSMGLAGGYEQYF. The CDR3 DNA reads TGTGCCAGCAGTATGGGTCTAGCGGGGGGGTACGAGCAGTACTTC.